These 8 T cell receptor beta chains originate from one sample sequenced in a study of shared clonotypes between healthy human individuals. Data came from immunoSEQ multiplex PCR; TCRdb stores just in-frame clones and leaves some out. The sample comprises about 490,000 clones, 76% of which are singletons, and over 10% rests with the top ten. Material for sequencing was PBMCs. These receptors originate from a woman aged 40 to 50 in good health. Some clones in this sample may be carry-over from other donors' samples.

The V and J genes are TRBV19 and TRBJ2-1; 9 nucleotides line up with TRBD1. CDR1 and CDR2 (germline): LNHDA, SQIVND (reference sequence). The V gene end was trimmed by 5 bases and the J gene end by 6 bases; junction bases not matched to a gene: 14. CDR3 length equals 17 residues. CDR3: CASSSYPDRGSGNEQFF. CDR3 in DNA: TGTGCCAGTAGTTCCTATCCGGACAGGGGTTCGGGCAATGAGCAGTTCTTC. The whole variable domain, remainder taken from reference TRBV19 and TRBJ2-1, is DGGITQSPKYLFRKEGQNVTLSCEQNLNHDAMYWYRQDPGQGLRLIYYSQIVNDFQKGDIAEGYSVSREKKESFPLTVTSAQKNPTAFYLCASSSYPDRGSGNEQFFGPGTRLTVL.

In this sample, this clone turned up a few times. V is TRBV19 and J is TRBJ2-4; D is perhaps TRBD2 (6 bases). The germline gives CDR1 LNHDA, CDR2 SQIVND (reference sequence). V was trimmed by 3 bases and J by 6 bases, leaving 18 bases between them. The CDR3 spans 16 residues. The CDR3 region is CASSINPRGRGNIQYF. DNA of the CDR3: TGTGCCAGTAGTATTAACCCCCGGGGGAGAGGAAACATTCAGTACTTC.

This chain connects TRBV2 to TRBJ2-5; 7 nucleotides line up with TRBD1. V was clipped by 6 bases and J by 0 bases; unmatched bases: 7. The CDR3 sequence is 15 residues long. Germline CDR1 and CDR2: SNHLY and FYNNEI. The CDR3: CASSFARGYQETQYF. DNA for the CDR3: TGTGCCAGCAGCTTTGCCAGGGGGTACCAAGAGACCCAGTACTTC.

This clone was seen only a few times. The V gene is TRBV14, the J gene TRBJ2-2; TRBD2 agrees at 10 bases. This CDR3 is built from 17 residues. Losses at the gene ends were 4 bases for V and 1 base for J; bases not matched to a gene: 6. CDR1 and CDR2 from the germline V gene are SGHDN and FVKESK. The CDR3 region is CASSPLPSGGNTGELFF. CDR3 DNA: TGTGCCAGCAGCCCCCTCCCTAGCGGGGGGAACACCGGGGAGCTGTTTTTT. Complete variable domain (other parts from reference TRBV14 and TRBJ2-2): EAGVTQFPSHSVIEKGQTVTLRCDPISGHDNLYWYRRVMGKEIKFLLHFVKESKQDESGMPNNRFLAERTGGTYSTLKVQPAELEDSGVYFCASSPLPSGGNTGELFFGEGSRLTVL.

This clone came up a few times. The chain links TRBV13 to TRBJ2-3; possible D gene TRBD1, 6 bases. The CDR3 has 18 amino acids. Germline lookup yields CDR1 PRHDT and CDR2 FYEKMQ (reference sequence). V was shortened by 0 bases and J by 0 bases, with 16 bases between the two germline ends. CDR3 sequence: CASSLGEGVLTSTDTQYF. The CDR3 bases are TGTGCCAGCAGCTTAGGCGAGGGGGTCCTAACTAGCACAGATACGCAGTATTTT.

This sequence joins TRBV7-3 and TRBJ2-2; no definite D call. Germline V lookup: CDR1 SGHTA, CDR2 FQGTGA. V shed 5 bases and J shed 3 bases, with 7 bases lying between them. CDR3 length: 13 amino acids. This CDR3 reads CASSPGHTGELFF. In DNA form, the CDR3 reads TGTGCCAGCAGCCCCGGACACACCGGGGAGCTGTTTTTT.

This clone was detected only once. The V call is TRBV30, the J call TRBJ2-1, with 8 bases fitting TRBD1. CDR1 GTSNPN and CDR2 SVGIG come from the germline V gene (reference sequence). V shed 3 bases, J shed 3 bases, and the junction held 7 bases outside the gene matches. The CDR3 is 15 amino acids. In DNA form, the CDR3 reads TGTGCCTGGAGCTTTGACAGGGGATACTACAATGAGCAGTTCTTC. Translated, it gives CAWSFDRGYYNEQFF.

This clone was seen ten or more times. CDR3 sequence: CASSQERVSLREQYF. In DNA form, the CDR3 reads TGCGCCAGCAGCCAAGAACGTGTGAGTTTGCGCGAGCAGTACTTC. This chain links TRBV4-3 with TRBJ2-7; D not certain. This CDR3 is 15 amino acids long. The germline V and J ends were trimmed by 0 bases and 6 bases, with 15 bases remaining between them. Per germline, CDR1 LGHNA and CDR2 YSLEER.